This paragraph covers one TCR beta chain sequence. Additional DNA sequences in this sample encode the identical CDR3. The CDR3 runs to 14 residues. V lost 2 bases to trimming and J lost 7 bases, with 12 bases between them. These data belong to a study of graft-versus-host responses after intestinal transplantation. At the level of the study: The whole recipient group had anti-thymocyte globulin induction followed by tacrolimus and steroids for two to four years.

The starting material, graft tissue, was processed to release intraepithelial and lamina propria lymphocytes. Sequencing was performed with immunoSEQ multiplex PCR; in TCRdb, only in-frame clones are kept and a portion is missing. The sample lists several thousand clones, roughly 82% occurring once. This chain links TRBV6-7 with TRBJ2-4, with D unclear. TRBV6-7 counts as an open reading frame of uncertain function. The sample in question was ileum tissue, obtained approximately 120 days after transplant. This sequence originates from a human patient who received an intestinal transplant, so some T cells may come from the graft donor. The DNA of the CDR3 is TGTGCCAGCAGTTACATAGAAGTTGGGAACATTCAGTACTTC. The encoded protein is CASSYIEVGNIQYF.